The 11 T cell receptor beta chains reported below all come from one sample, sequenced in a study of Graves' ophthalmopathy and Graves' hyperthyroidism. Researchers took RNA transcripts and amplified TCR beta CDR3 regions from them. A first-round RT-PCR used HTBI primers, followed by a second-round multiplex PCR. Each CDR3 protein gets one entry after TCRdb re-called the multiplex PCR reads with MiXCR. The sample includes approximately 480,000 distinct CDR3 sequences, around an eighth seen only once; the top ten take approximately 9.8%. The specimen was blood. The receptors were sampled from a woman in her twenties or thirties with Graves' ophthalmopathy.

The chain is built from TRBV6-4 and TRBJ1-5, with unresolved D. The CDR3 length is 13 residues. The V gene lost 6 bases and the J gene lost 3 bases, with 9 bases spanning the gap. The germline CDR1 and CDR2 sequences are MRHNA and SNTAGT. The CDR3 region has the DNA TGTGCCAGCAGATGGGAGTCCAATCAGCCCCAGCATTTT. It is translated as CASRWESNQPQHF.

The rearrangement joins TRBV7-2 to TRBJ2-7; the D gene is possibly TRBD1 (5 bases). Germline V gives CDR1 SGHTA, CDR2 FQGNSA. V lost 5 bases, J lost 12 bases, and 20 bases lay in between. The CDR3 covers 13 residues. CDR3 DNA: TGTGCCAGCAGCCTATTTACAGGCAGCGTTATGTACTTC. Translated, it gives CASSLFTGSVMYF. Full variable domain (remainder filled in from reference TRBV7-2 and TRBJ2-7): GAGVSQSPSNKVTEKGKDVELRCDPISGHTALYWYRQSLGQGLEFLIYFQGNSAPDKSGLPSDRFSAERTGGSVSTLTIQRTQQEDSAVYLCASSLFTGSVMYFGPGTRLTVT.

There are many counts of this clonotype. The chain has TRBV30 and TRBJ1-5; TRBD1 aligns across 7 bases. Germline loops: CDR1 GTSNPN, CDR2 SVGIG (reference sequence). The V segment lost 6 bases and the J segment 4 bases; nucleotides outside the gene matches: 6. The CDR3 extends over 13 amino acids. CDR3 residues: CACAGDSNQPQHF. CDR3 sequence (DNA): TGTGCCTGTGCCGGGGACAGTAATCAGCCCCAGCATTTT.

Ten or more counts support this clonotype. The rearrangement uses TRBV6-2 or TRBV6-3 and TRBJ2-2; 8 bases are shared with TRBD1. Germline values: CDR1 MNHEY, CDR2 SVGEGT. The CDR3 covers 15 residues. V lost 5 bases and J lost 5; bases outside the gene matches: 7. Here the CDR3 reads CASSGQGRGTGELFF. The CDR3 DNA reads as TGTGCCAGCAGTGGACAGGGTAGGGGTACCGGGGAGCTGTTTTTT.

The V call is TRBV19, the J call TRBJ2-2; a possible D gene is TRBD1 (6 bases). Trimming stripped 6 bases from V and 1 base from J, with 18 bases between. Germline V gives CDR1 LNHDA, CDR2 SQIVND (reference sequence). The CDR3 length is 17 residues. The CDR3 nucleotides are TGTGCCAGTAGCGGTTTATTGTGGACAGTGAACACCGGGGAGCTGTTTTTT. This gives the protein CASSGLLWTVNTGELFF.

This clonotype was recorded at least ten times. CDR3 sequence: CASSLPSRDGAYEQYF. CDR3 nucleotides: TGTGCCAGCAGTTTACCTTCCCGGGACGGAGCCTACGAGCAGTACTTC. V usage is TRBV28 and J usage is TRBJ2-7, with D possibly called TRBD1 or TRBD2 (5 bases each). V dropped 2 bases and J dropped 2 bases, with 16 bases sitting between them. CDR3 length: 16 residues. CDR1 is MDHEN and CDR2 is SYDVKM in the germline V gene.

Details on this clonotype: Just one base apart from a much larger clone, this may be a read error. V gene TRBV5-1 combines with J gene TRBJ2-7, with 10 bases that match TRBD2. The J call may be in error: the DNA end matches TRBJ2-1 better. Per the germline V gene, CDR1 is SGHRS and CDR2 is YFSETQ. The CDR3 runs to 16 residues. The CDR3: CASSSKTLAGVSEQFF. The CDR3, as DNA: TGCGCCAGCAGCTCCAAAACTCTAGCGGGAGTTTCCGAGCAGTTCTTC.

Many counts were recorded for this clonotype. The J gene is TRBJ2-2, the V gene TRBV6-1; possible D gene TRBD2, 7 bases. Germline values: CDR1 MNHNS, CDR2 SASEGT. The CDR3 contains 16 residues. V shed 6 bases and J shed 6 bases, with 20 bases lying between them. The CDR3 spells CASRGTRGAKSGELFF. CDR3 in DNA: TGTGCCAGCAGAGGAACACGGGGGGCTAAGTCCGGGGAGCTGTTTTTT.

This chain joins TRBV4-1 and TRBJ1-2; no definite D call. This CDR3 contains 15 residues. V was cut by 1 base and J by 3 bases, with 12 bases left in between. The germline V gene has CDR1 MGHRA and CDR2 YSYEKL. The CDR3 region is CASSQVLTAYYGYTF. Here the CDR3 DNA reads TGCGCCAGCAGCCAAGTACTTACGGCGTACTATGGCTACACCTTC.

This clonotype was observed many times. This chain links TRBV4-1 with TRBJ2-5, with D unresolved. The CDR3 contains 15 residues. Germline assignment: CDR1 MGHRA and CDR2 YSYEKL. Trimming cost V 0 bases and J 2 bases, with 10 bases left between them. The CDR3 DNA sequence: TGCGCCAGCAGCCAAGATCCGGAGAGACAAGAGACCCAGTACTTC. It codes for CASSQDPERQETQYF.

This clonotype showed up many times. One end of the junction is discordant with germline, which a read error may explain. The chain joins TRBV6-1 to TRBJ2-2; 9 bases are shared with TRBD1. Germline CDR1 is MNHNS and CDR2 is SASEGT. The CDR3 has 11 amino acids. The CDR3 DNA sequence: TGTGCCAGCAGTGAACCCGGGACAGGGACTTTT. Amino acid sequence: CASSEPGTGTF.